This is a list of T cell receptor beta chains from one sample in a study of T cell responses to AZD1222 COVID-19 vaccine. Sequencing used immunoSEQ multiplex PCR; TCRdb keeps in-frame clones, though not all of them. The data show some 120,000 clones, with approximately 85% seen just once and 3.9% held by the top ten. Specimen: peripheral blood, collected on day 0 of MenACWY control vaccination. The receptor set was obtained from an adult in good health. Each CDR3 is given with its conserved first and last residue. The D gene is left open where the match is weak. Expanded clones get a size class; other rows say once, few or many, or leave the size out.

J gene: TRBJ2-1
D gene: TRBD2
V gene: TRBV9
clone size: -
CDR3 protein: CASSVGTSGDNEQFF
CDR3 DNA: TGTGCCAGCAGCGTGGGGACTAGCGGGGACAATGAGCAGTTCTTC

J gene: TRBJ1-4
D gene: -
V gene: TRBV7-6
clone size: -
CDR3 protein: CASSLEFGESNEKLFF
CDR3 DNA: TGTGCCAGCAGCTTAGAATTTGGGGAGAGTAATGAAAAACTGTTTTTT

J gene: TRBJ2-7
D gene: TRBD1
V gene: TRBV24-1
clone size: once
CDR3 protein: CATSDPGTGSYEQYF
CDR3 DNA: TGTGCCACCAGTGACCCTGGGACAGGATCCTACGAGCAGTACTTC

J gene: TRBJ1-4
D gene: -
V gene: TRBV4-3
clone size: -
CDR3 protein: CASSRNDVGKLFF
CDR3 DNA: TGCGCCAGCAGCCGGAATGACGTGGGAAAACTGTTTTTT

J gene: TRBJ2-5
D gene: TRBD2
V gene: TRBV11-2
clone size: -
CDR3 protein: CASSFLGGAEETQYF
CDR3 DNA: TGTGCCAGCAGCTTTCTCGGGGGGGCTGAAGAGACCCAGTACTTC

J gene: TRBJ2-5
D gene: TRBD2
V gene: TRBV7-2
clone size: -
CDR3 protein: CASSLRLAGRGQETQYF
CDR3 DNA: TGTGCCAGCAGCTTACGACTAGCGGGCAGGGGCCAAGAGACCCAGTACTTC

J gene: TRBJ1-2
D gene: TRBD1
V gene: TRBV7-2
clone size: -
CDR3 protein: CASSQRDRGNYGYTF
CDR3 DNA: TGTGCCAGCAGCCAAAGGGACAGGGGAAACTATGGCTACACCTTC

J gene: TRBJ1-2
D gene: TRBD1
V gene: TRBV3-1/TRBV3-2
clone size: once
CDR3 protein: CASSQGGGTGHGYTF
CDR3 DNA: TGTGCCAGCAGCCAAGGCGGCGGGACAGGGCACGGCTACACCTTC

J gene: TRBJ1-2
D gene: TRBD1
V gene: TRBV9
clone size: -
CDR3 protein: CASSHQGVGNYGYTF
CDR3 DNA: TGTGCCAGCAGCCATCAGGGGGTGGGGAACTATGGCTACACCTTC

J gene: TRBJ2-2
D gene: TRBD1
V gene: TRBV7-3
clone size: -
CDR3 protein: CASSPEGTGNTGELFF
CDR3 DNA: TGTGCCAGCAGCCCCGAGGGGACAGGGAACACCGGGGAGCTGTTTTTT